This T cell receptor beta chain was sequenced in a study of T cells in Graves' hyperthyroidism and ophthalmopathy. In its sample, this clonotype was seen many times. Amplification yielded TCR beta CDR3 regions, with RNA transcripts as the source. First-round RT-PCR targeting the TCR CDR3 was performed with the HTBI primer set. TCRdb analysed the multiplex PCR reads with MiXCR anew, one entry per CDR3 protein. The sample consists of around 350,000 distinct CDR3 sequences, about 15% of them appearing once. The source is a woman in her thirties with Graves' hyperthyroidism that later progressed to Graves' ophthalmopathy. The sequencing sample was made of blood.

Written as DNA, the CDR3 is TGTGCCAGCAGCCCTCTAGCGGGAGGGCTCACAGATACGCAGTATTTT. Translation: CASSPLAGGLTDTQYF. V gene TRBV3-1 combines with J gene TRBJ2-3, with 12 nucleotides matching TRBD2. The germline V gene has CDR1 LGHDT and CDR2 YNNKEL (reference sequence). There are 16 residues in the CDR3. The V segment lost 4 bases and the J segment 2 bases; nucleotides outside the gene matches: 4.